These 5 T cell receptor beta chains share one sample of origin, sequenced in a study of cytomegalovirus exposure and HLA in healthy donors. A multiplex PCR was run with 60 Vbeta primers and 13 Jbeta primers. Sequenced by immunoSEQ multiplex PCR; TCRdb stores in-frame clones only, minus some. This table has about 120,000 clones, under 70% appearing once. Sample: PBMCs. The receptors come from a man younger than 30 in good health and CMV-seronegative.

V gene TRBV5-1 combines with J gene TRBJ1-1; D remains unclear. Trimming took off 6 bases at V and 2 bases at J, with 11 bases between the two ends. The CDR3 spans 13 residues. Germline V CDR1 and CDR2: SGHRS, YFSETQ. The CDR3 DNA sequence: TGCGCCAGCAAAGAGGGCCTAAACACTGAAGCTTTCTTT. Protein sequence: CASKEGLNTEAFF.

V usage is TRBV30 and J usage is TRBJ2-1; 9 nucleotides agree with TRBD2. The CDR3 sequence is 17 residues long. Germline V gives CDR1 GTSNPN, CDR2 SVGIG (reference sequence). The trim removed 3 bases at V and 0 bases at J, leaving 9 bases unmatched. CDR3 amino acids: CAWRPLAGESSYNEQFF. The CDR3 DNA sequence: TGTGCCTGGAGACCTTTAGCGGGAGAGAGCTCCTACAATGAGCAGTTCTTC.

The chain carries TRBV19 and TRBJ2-5; D ambiguous. The CDR3 sequence is 14 residues long. The germline V gene encodes CDR1 LNHDA and CDR2 SQIVND (reference sequence). V lost 1 base to trimming and J lost 5 bases, with 11 bases between them. This CDR3 reads CASSIAGFEETQYF. The CDR3 coding sequence is TGTGCCAGTAGTATAGCAGGTTTTGAGGAGACCCAGTACTTC.

The chain recombines TRBV29-1 with TRBJ1-2; no definite D call. The length of the CDR3 is 14 residues. CDR1 SQVTM and CDR2 ANQGSEA come from the germline V gene. The V end lost 6 bases, the J end lost 6 bases, and 20 bases lay between the germline ends. CDR3 region: CSVTRPGDLNGYTF. Here the CDR3 DNA reads TGCAGCGTCACACGCCCGGGAGATCTTAATGGCTACACCTTC.

The V call is TRBV27, the J call TRBJ1-5; D is unclear. Trimming cost V 5 bases and J 7 bases, with 12 bases left between them. This CDR3 region has 13 residues. CDR1 is MNHEY, CDR2 SMNVEV, per germline (reference sequence). CDR3 protein: CASSKVQMQPQHF. CDR3 nucleotides: TGTGCCAGCAGTAAAGTCCAGATGCAGCCCCAGCATTTT.